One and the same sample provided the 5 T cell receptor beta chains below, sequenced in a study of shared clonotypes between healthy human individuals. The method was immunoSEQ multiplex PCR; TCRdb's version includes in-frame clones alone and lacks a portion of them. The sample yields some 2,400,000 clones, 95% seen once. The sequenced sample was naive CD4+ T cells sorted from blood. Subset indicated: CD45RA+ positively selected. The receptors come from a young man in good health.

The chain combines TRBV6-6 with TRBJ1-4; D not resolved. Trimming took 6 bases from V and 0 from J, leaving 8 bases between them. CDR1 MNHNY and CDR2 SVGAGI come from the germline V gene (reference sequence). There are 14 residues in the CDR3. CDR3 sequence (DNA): TGTGCCAGCAGCTTAGTTCCAACTAATGAAAAACTGTTTTTT. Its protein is CASSLVPTNEKLFF.

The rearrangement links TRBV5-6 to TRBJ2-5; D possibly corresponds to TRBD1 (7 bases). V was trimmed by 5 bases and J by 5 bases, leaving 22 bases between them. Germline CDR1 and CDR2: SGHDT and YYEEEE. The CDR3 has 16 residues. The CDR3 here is CASSSTMQGGGETQYF. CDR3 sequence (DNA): TGTGCCAGCAGTTCGACCATGCAGGGGGGCGGGGAGACCCAGTACTTC.

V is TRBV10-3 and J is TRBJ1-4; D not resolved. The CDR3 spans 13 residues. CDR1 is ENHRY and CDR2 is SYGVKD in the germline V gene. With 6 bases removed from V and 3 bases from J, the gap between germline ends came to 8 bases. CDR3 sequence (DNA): TGTGCCATCAGAGAAAAGGCTAATGAAAAACTGTTTTTT. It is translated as CAIREKANEKLFF.

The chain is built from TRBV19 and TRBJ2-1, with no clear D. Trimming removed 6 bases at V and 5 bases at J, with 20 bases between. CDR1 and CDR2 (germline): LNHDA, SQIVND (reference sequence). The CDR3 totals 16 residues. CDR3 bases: TGTGCCAGTAGCCCATCCCCTGGGCGGCCGCACAATGAGCAGTTCTTC. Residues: CASSPSPGRPHNEQFF.

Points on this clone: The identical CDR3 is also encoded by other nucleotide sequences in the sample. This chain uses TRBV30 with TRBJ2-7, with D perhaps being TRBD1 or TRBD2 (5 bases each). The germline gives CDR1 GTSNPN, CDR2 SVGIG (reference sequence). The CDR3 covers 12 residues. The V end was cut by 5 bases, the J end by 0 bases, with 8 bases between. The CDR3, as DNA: TGTGCCTGGGGGGGAAGCTCCTACGAGCAGTACTTC. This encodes CAWGGSSYEQYF.